The T cell receptor (beta chain) under discussion was sequenced for a study of T-cell reconstitution after alpha-beta-depleted transplantation in children. This sample's TCRbeta library carried unique molecular identifier barcodes. In TCRdb, the PCR reads were re-called with MiXCR into one record per CDR3 protein. The sample lists 200,000 to 300,000 distinct CDR3 sequences; 25% were seen once. Trimming left V 3 bases short and J 6 bases short, with 24 bases between. The length of the CDR3 is 17 residues. Looked up from germline, CDR1 is DFQATT and CDR2 is SNEGSKA (reference sequence). The clonotype was recovered from a girl aged 2 to 9 with Fanconi anemia, due to receive a stem cell transplant. The material was PBMCs, obtained before TCRalphabeta/CD19-depleted stem cell transplant. J is TRBJ2-1 and V is TRBV20-1, with D perhaps matching TRBD1 or TRBD2 (5 bases each). The CDR3 region has the DNA TGCAGTGCTAGGTCCCTTCTCCGGGACGTCTCCCTCAATGAGCAGTTCTTC. Encoded protein: CSARSLLRDVSLNEQFF.